This passage covers 9 T cell receptor beta chains from one sample sequenced in a study of cytomegalovirus exposure and HLA in healthy donors (dated by TCRdb to 2016 to 2017). The library came from the immunoSEQ multiplex PCR assay. For the multiplex PCR, a mixture combining 60 forward primers for TCR Vbeta segments and 13 reverse primers for TCR Jbeta segments was used. The table was pulled from immuneACCESS by TCRdb, which kept in-frame rearrangements only. Such tables lose some clones; where checked, under half of the loss comes from unresolved V genes, and the rest has no known cause. The sample yields over 150,000 clones; around 83% were counted once. 1.6% of the sample goes to the ten largest clones. The sample was PBMCs. Receptors were obtained from a man aged 45-65 years in good health and CMV-seronegative.

The chain carries TRBV5-1 and TRBJ2-5; 10 bases agree with TRBD1. Trimming removed 0 bases from V and 2 bases from J; junction bases left unmatched: 4. The germline V gene has CDR1 SGHRS and CDR2 YFSETQ. The CDR3 is made up of 16 amino acids. CDR3 sequence (DNA): TGCGCCAGCAGCTTGGGGACAGGGGGAACTCAAGAGACCCAGTACTTC. Its translation is CASSLGTGGTQETQYF.

The chain is built from TRBV29-1 and TRBJ1-3; the D is unclear. This CDR3 is built from 11 residues. Germline V gene data show CDR1 as SQVTM and CDR2 as ANQGSEA. The V and J ends lost 7 bases and 2 bases respectively, with 6 bases between them. The CDR3 loop reads CSALTGNTIYF. Written as DNA, the CDR3 is TGCAGCGCCCTTACTGGAAACACCATATATTTT.

This clone was seen a single time. The rearrangement links TRBV6-4 to TRBJ2-1; D not resolved. Trimming pared 3 bases from V and 4 bases from J, leaving 16 bases between. The CDR3 spans 16 residues. Looked up from germline, CDR1 is MRHNA and CDR2 is SNTAGT. DNA of the CDR3: TGTGCCAGCAGTGAACCTCCCCTAGAGAGGTACAATGAGCAGTTCTTC. Amino acids: CASSEPPLERYNEQFF.

The chain recombines TRBV7-2 with TRBJ1-1; the match to TRBD1 covers 8 bases. Germline-derived CDR1 and CDR2 are SGHTA and FQGNSA. The CDR3 is 14 amino acids. With 5 bases clipped from V and 6 bases from J, the junction kept 8 bases outside the gene matches. The CDR3 protein is CASSPRTGRSEAFF. In DNA, the CDR3 is TGTGCCAGCAGCCCCCGGACAGGGCGTTCTGAAGCTTTCTTT. Based on the CDR3 plus reference TRBV7-2 and TRBJ1-1, the full variable domain is GAGVSQSPSNKVTEKGKDVELRCDPISGHTALYWYRQSLGQGLEFLIYFQGNSAPDKSGLPSDRFSAERTGGSVSTLTIQRTQQEDSAVYLCASSPRTGRSEAFFGQGTRLTVV.

The rearrangement links TRBV30 to TRBJ1-2; possibly TRBD1 for D (6 bases). V was clipped by 5 bases and J by 1 base, with 11 bases between them. Germline CDR1 reads GTSNPN; CDR2 reads SVGIG (reference sequence). There are 13 residues in the CDR3. The CDR3 DNA follows: TGTGCCTGGCTGGGGGCTTATAACTATGGCTACACCTTC. Translating it yields CAWLGAYNYGYTF.

The chain links TRBV4-3 to TRBJ2-7; the D is unclear. The length of the CDR3 is 16 residues. V was trimmed by 1 base and J by 0 bases, leaving 13 bases between them. Per the germline V gene, CDR1 is LGHNA and CDR2 is YSLEER. This CDR3 reads CASSQGSAGASYEQYF. For the CDR3, the DNA is TGCGCCAGCAGCCAAGGAAGTGCAGGTGCCTCCTACGAGCAGTACTTC.

The chain uses TRBV6-1 and TRBJ1-5; D ambiguous. Germline V CDR1 and CDR2: MNHNS, SASEGT. The CDR3 runs to 14 residues. V was cut by 0 bases and J by 6 bases, with 9 bases left in between. In DNA form, the CDR3 reads TGTGCCAGCAGTGAAGCGCTTCGGAGTCAGCCCCAGCATTTT. Its translation: CASSEALRSQPQHF.

This chain connects TRBV6-6 to TRBJ2-5, with 7 bases identical to TRBD1. This CDR3 contains 12 residues. The junction had 0 bases not matched to a gene; V was cut back by 4 bases and J by 4 bases. Germline assignment: CDR1 MNHNY and CDR2 SVGAGI (reference sequence). The CDR3 sequence is CASSWDRETQYF. The CDR3 bases are TGTGCCAGCAGTTGGGACAGAGAGACCCAGTACTTC.

In its sample, this clone was seen a few times. This chain uses TRBV30 with TRBJ1-5; no reliable D call. Germline V lookup: CDR1 GTSNPN, CDR2 SVGIG (reference sequence). Trimming cost V 0 bases and J 2 bases, with 5 bases left between them. This CDR3 spans 13 amino acids. In nucleotides, the CDR3 is TGTGCCTGGAGTGTAGAGGGCAATCAGCCCCAGCATTTT. Protein product: CAWSVEGNQPQHF.